This T cell receptor beta chain was captured by sequencing in a study of T-cell reconstitution after alpha-beta-depleted transplantation in children. Study-level points and caveats: Day-60 TCRbeta diversity that was high in some patients was derived from surviving recipient T cells and thymic progenitors. Several hundred expanded graft clones reportedly gave rise to the alpha-beta T cells present about two months after transplant. One year after transplant, T-cell counts and diversity came mostly from newly produced T cells.

Using unique molecular identifiers, the investigators prepared the TCRbeta library. TCRdb redid the calling of the PCR reads with MiXCR, one entry per CDR3 protein. The table lists 600,000 to 800,000 distinct CDR3 sequences, 13% of them singletons, with 0.79% in the top ten. The CDR3 has 15 residues. CDR1 and CDR2 from the germline V gene are SQVTM and ANQGSEA. With V trimmed by 4 bases and J by 1 base, 8 bases remained unmatched. Ten or more counts support this clonotype. Its antigen is as yet unknown. Sequencing was performed on PBMCs, taken before TCRalphabeta/CD19-depleted stem cell transplant. The J gene is TRBJ2-7, the V gene TRBV29-1; 9 nucleotides align to TRBD2. This TCR was recovered from a girl aged 2 to 10 with congenital amegakaryocytic thrombocytopenia, due to receive a stem cell transplant. CDR3 coding DNA: TGCAGCGTTGTTCGTCCCACTAGCGGGTCCTACGAGCAGTACTTC. It encodes CSVVRPTSGSYEQYF.